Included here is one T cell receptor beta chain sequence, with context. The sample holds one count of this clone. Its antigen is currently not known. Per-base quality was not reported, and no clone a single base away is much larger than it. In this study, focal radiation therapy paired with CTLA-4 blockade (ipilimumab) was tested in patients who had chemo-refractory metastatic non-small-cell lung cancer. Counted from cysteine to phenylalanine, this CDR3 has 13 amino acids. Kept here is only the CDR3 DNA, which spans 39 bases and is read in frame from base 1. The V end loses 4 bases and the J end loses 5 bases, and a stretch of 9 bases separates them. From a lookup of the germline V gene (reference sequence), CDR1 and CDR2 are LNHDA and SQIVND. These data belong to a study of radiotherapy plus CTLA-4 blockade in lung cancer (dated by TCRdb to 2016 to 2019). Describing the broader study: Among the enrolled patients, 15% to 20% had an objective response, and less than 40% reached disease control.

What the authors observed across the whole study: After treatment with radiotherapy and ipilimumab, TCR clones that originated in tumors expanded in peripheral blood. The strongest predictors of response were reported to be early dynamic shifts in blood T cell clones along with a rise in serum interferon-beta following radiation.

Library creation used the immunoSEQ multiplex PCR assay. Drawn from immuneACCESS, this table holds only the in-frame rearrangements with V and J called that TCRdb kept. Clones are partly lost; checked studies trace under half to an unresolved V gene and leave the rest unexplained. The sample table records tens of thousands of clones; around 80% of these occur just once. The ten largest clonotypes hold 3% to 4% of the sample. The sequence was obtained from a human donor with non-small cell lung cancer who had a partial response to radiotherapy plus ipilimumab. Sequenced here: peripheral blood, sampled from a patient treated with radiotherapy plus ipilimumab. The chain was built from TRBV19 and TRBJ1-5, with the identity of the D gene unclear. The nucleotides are TGTGCCAGTAGTAATTCCGGGGATCAGCCCCAGCATTTT. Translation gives CASSNSGDQPQHF.